The 3 T cell receptor beta chains given below trace back to one sample, sequenced in a study of tumor and adjacent non-tumor tissue in lung cancer (dated by TCRdb to 2017 to 2018). The library relied on multiplex PCR. TCRdb records Illumina HiSeq 2500 as the sequencer. TCRbeta libraries were built by three rounds of nested PCR using primers (Table S4), following protocols modified from ARM-PCR. TCRdb reran the public reads through fastp at Q25 and MiXCR, keeping productive beta chains. Rows with one shared CDR3 protein collapse into an entry with the most common genes and DNA. For this sample the table gives roughly 90,000 distinct CDR3 sequences, of which more than 75% were detected only once. About a fifth of the sample is taken by the ten largest. RNA was isolated from bulk, unsorted tissue, and RNA quality was assessed with a NanoDrop ND-1000 and an Agilent 2100. The normal lung samples consisted of distant non-tumor tissue collected more than 3 cm from the tumor edge.

The sequencing sample was made of distant non-tumor lung tissue. The receptors shown here come from a woman between 50 and 59 years old with non-small cell lung cancer.

Turning to this clonotype: A much larger clone differs from this one at a single base, so this may be a read error. The rearrangement uses TRBV28 and TRBJ1-2, with unresolved D. The CDR3 is made up of 11 amino acids. The germline V gene has CDR1 MDHEN and CDR2 SYDVKM. CDR3 coding DNA: TGTGCCAGCAGCCGAAACTATGTCTACACCTTC. Translated, it gives CASSRNYVYTF.

This clonotype occurred once. Given a much more abundant clone one base away, this may be a read error. V gene TRBV20-1 combines with J gene TRBJ2-5; weak D call: TRBD2 (6 bases). The CDR3 sequence is 14 residues long. Germline V lookup: CDR1 DFQATT, CDR2 SNEGSKA (reference sequence). V lost 0 bases and J 5 bases, leaving 13 bases between the germline ends. As DNA, the CDR3 is TGCAGTGCTAGAGAACGGGGAGGCTTGGAGACCCAGTACTTC. Protein: CSARERGGLETQYF.

The chain uses TRBV24-1 and TRBJ2-3, with unresolved D. The CDR3 totals 13 residues. Germline loops: CDR1 KGHDR, CDR2 SFDVKD. The ends were cut back, 11 bases at V and 2 bases at J, with 13 bases in the middle. This CDR3 is CANGDGPTDTQYF. In nucleotides, the CDR3 is TGTGCCAACGGTGATGGGCCCACAGATACGCAGTATTTT.